This record looks at one T cell receptor beta chain sequence and its context. The antigen this receptor binds is unknown. No quality values exist for individual bases; no much larger clone is one base distant. TCRbeta CDR3 regions were amplified from genomic DNA by means of the immunoSEQ Assay, a bias-controlled multiplex PCR. Processing in the source paper ran as follows. The number of nucleated cells in each sample was estimated by amplification of reference gene primers within the assay. To quantify the absolute abundance of each unique TCRbeta CDR3 rearrangement, sequence reads were collapsed and filtered. Productive Simpson clonality was computed per sample as the square root of Simpson's diversity index over productive rearrangements. The table comes from immuneACCESS by way of TCRdb, which keeps in-frame sequences with V and J called. Part of the clones is missing from these tables; in studies checked, under half for an unresolved V gene and the rest for unknown reasons. Clonal size and the V and J genes are those of that table, whereas D and trimming came from the DNA. The sample has some 87,000 clones on record, around four fifths of them singletons. 39% of the sample is in the top ten clones.

The data originate from a study of blood T cell repertoires in COVID-19 (TCRdb year 2020). About the study as a whole: The collaborator samples originated in the United States, Italy and Spain and spanned the acute and convalescent phases of COVID-19. Samples came from the ongoing ImmuneRACE study (first 160 participants) plus 1,254 subjects from 6 global collaborators. The prospective study material was composed of cDNA or gDNA derived from T cells, B-cell-depleted T cells, or PBMCs. Where available, HLA class I and class II types were taken from metadata supplied by the sample provider and were not determined by assay-based typing. Sample metadata almost always included a de-identified subject ID, COVID-19 status, age in years and sex. The repertoires were released in a freely available public database intended as a resource for research on the immune response to SARS-CoV-2. Subjects who had been exposed to COVID-19, were actively infected with it, or had recovered from it provided the deeply sampled blood TCRbeta repertoires that made up the dataset.

The CDR3 has 14 amino acids, counting the end cysteine and phenylalanine. The retained sequence is limited to the CDR3, 42 bases, with the frame set at the first base. V is reduced by 6 bases and J by 9 bases, leaving a spacing of 17 bases between them. CDR1 MGHRA and CDR2 YSYEKL are derived from the germline V gene. Beyond this particular receptor, the publication reports: The amount of clinical and demographic metadata varied by source and participant and was provided uncurated.

Whole blood was collected in K2EDTA tubes by collaborating institutions according to the institutions' own protocols. For TCRbeta analysis, collaborators shipped samples in one of three forms: frozen whole blood, isolated PBMCs, or DNA extracted from either of those sample types. The source of this sequence is a man of 80 years or more with active or convalescent COVID-19. Sequencing input: peripheral blood. The chain was built from TRBV4-1 and TRBJ2-2; matching of 7 bases hints at TRBD2 as the D gene. The CDR3 here reads CASRFPGGPRELFF. The nucleotide sequence reads as follows: TGCGCCAGCAGATTCCCGGGGGGCCCCAGGGAGCTGTTTTTT.